This is a list of T cell receptor beta chains from one sample in a study of blood T cell repertoires in COVID-19. This table comes from immunoSEQ multiplex PCR, and its TCRdb copy is limited to in-frame clones, with some not included. In the table there are 9,500 to 13,000 clones, approximately 87% of which are singletons. Sequencing input: peripheral blood. These receptors originate from a human donor in a cohort sampled during active COVID-19. Each CDR3 is given with its conserved first and last residue. Each record gives: V gene, D gene, J gene, clone size, CDR3 protein, CDR3 DNA. The D gene is left open where the match is weak. Size values are once, few and many counts, or a class for expanded clones, and some rows have none.

>TRBV5-1|.|TRBJ2-1|.
CASSSPGRNEQFF
TGCGCCAGCAGCTCCCCGGGAAGGAATGAGCAGTTCTTC
>TRBV4-1|.|TRBJ2-3|.
CASSQVQRHYTDTQYF
TGCGCCAGCAGCCAAGTCCAGCGGCATTACACAGATACGCAGTATTTT
>TRBV10-3|TRBD1|TRBJ1-5|few
CAISSGTGVDQPQHF
TGTGCCATCAGTTCCGGGACAGGGGTAGATCAGCCCCAGCATTTT
>TRBV5-4|TRBD2|TRBJ2-7|few
CASSLSGTGEQYF
TGTGCCAGCAGTCTTAGCGGGACGGGCGAGCAGTACTTC
>TRBV5-1|.|TRBJ2-7|.
CASSLFPDSSYEQYF
TGCGCCAGCAGCTTGTTCCCGGACAGCTCCTACGAGCAGTACTTC
>TRBV7-9|.|TRBJ2-2|.
CASSSPFPNTGELFF
TGTGCCAGCAGCTCTCCCTTTCCGAACACCGGGGAGCTGTTTTTT
>TRBV2|.|TRBJ2-7|.
CASSDNRDTQSYEQYF
TGTGCCAGCAGTGATAATCGGGACACCCAATCCTACGAGCAGTACTTC
>TRBV28|TRBD1|TRBJ2-3|.
CASSLSGQGAARDTQYF
TGTGCCAGCAGTTTATCGGGACAGGGGGCGGCTAGAGATACGCAGTATTTT
>TRBV19|.|TRBJ2-1|.
CASSISQGNEQFF
TGTGCCAGTAGTATCAGTCAGGGGAATGAGCAGTTCTTC
>TRBV6-1|TRBD2|TRBJ2-1|.
CASSELSSGSRHEQFF
TGTGCCAGCAGTGAATTAAGTAGCGGGAGTAGGCATGAGCAGTTCTTC
>TRBV27|TRBD2|TRBJ2-5|.
CASSDRGGVVQETQYF
TGTGCCAGCAGTGATCGCGGGGGGGTTGTGCAAGAGACCCAGTACTTC
>TRBV28|.|TRBJ2-5|.
CASYASSANQETQYF
TGTGCCAGCTACGCTTCTAGCGCTAACCAAGAGACCCAGTACTTC
>TRBV29-1|TRBD2|TRBJ2-1|.
CSGAGGGLGSAQFF
TGCAGCGGGGCCGGGGGGGGCCTTGGATCGGCGCAGTTCTTC
>TRBV9|.|TRBJ2-6|.
CASSVPSSGANVLTF
TGTGCCAGCAGCGTACCGAGCTCTGGGGCCAACGTCCTGACTTTC
>TRBV6-5|TRBD1|TRBJ2-7|once
CASNRQGRNEQYF
TGTGCCAGCAATCGACAGGGTAGGAACGAGCAGTACTTC
>TRBV27|TRBD2|TRBJ2-7|.
CASSLTSGRVDEQYF
TGTGCCAGCAGTTTGACTAGCGGGAGGGTGGACGAGCAGTACTTC
>TRBV19|TRBD2|TRBJ2-7|.
CASSKLAVGYEQYF
TGTGCCAGTAGTAAGCTAGCGGTAGGCTACGAGCAGTACTTC
>TRBV7-2|.|TRBJ2-1|.
CASSLEYGNEQFF
TGTGCCAGCAGCTTAGAGTACGGGAATGAGCAGTTCTTC
>TRBV23-1|TRBD2|TRBJ2-3|.
CASSQRTSGRAGGTDTQYF
TGCGCCAGCAGTCAAAGGACTAGCGGGAGGGCCGGGGGCACAGATACGCAGTATTTT
>TRBV5-4|TRBD1|TRBJ2-1|.
CASIQGQGAVNEQFF
TGTGCCAGCATCCAGGGACAGGGGGCGGTCAATGAGCAGTTCTTC
>TRBV5-1|.|TRBJ1-5|few
CASSWTVGQPQHF
TGCGCCAGCAGCTGGACAGTAGGCCAGCCCCAGCATTTT
>TRBV2|.|TRBJ1-6|.
CASSERRNNSPLHF
TGTGCCAGCAGTGAACGGAGGAATAATTCACCCCTCCACTTT
>TRBV19|TRBD1|TRBJ2-2|.
CASSLYPGQLNTGELFF
TGTGCCAGTAGTTTATACCCGGGACAGTTGAACACCGGGGAGCTGTTTTTT
>TRBV7-2|TRBD2|TRBJ2-5|.
CASSLEGRLAGVETQYF
TGTGCCAGCAGCTTGGAGGGGAGACTAGCGGGAGTGGAGACCCAGTACTTC
>TRBV27|TRBD2|TRBJ2-3|.
CASSPGTSGDTQYF
TGTGCCAGCAGTCCCGGGACTAGCGGAGATACGCAGTATTTT
>TRBV27|.|TRBJ2-5|once
CASTVPEETQYF
TGTGCCAGCACCGTTCCAGAAGAGACCCAGTACTTC
>TRBV6-5|.|TRBJ1-5|.
CASSPTPGSGQPQHF
TGTGCCAGCAGTCCGACCCCAGGGTCGGGCCAGCCCCAGCATTTT
>TRBV3-1/TRBV3-2|.|TRBJ2-1|.
CASSQGLQFFF
TGTGCCAGCAGCCAGGGACTCCAGTTCTTCTTC
>TRBV28|TRBD1|TRBJ2-7|.
CASRAGTGQIEQYF
TGTGCCAGCAGGGCCGGGACAGGGCAGATCGAGCAGTACTTC
>TRBV7-2|.|TRBJ2-1|once
CASSLGGRANEQFF
TGTGCCAGCAGCTTAGGGGGCAGGGCCAATGAGCAGTTCTTC
>TRBV6-5|.|TRBJ2-2|.
CASLLGAGVTGELFF
TGTGCCAGCCTACTGGGGGCCGGAGTGACCGGAGAGCTGTTTTTT
>TRBV3-1/TRBV3-2|.|TRBJ1-2|.
CANHRAYGYTF
TGTGCCAACCACAGGGCTTATGGCTACACCTTC
>TRBV21-1|.|TRBJ2-1|.
CASSAPRGRLNEQFF
TGTGCCAGCAGCGCCCCTCGCGGGAGGCTCAATGAGCAGTTCTTC
>TRBV10-3|.|TRBJ1-2|.
CAISESYGGGYTF
TGTGCCATCAGTGAGTCATACGGGGGAGGCTACACCTTC
>TRBV4-1|.|TRBJ2-7|large
CASSPGLRYPEQYF
TGCGCCAGCAGCCCGGGACTGCGCTACCCAGAGCAGTACTTC
>TRBV30|.|TRBJ2-3|.
CACKLGGLTVDTQYF
TGTGCCTGCAAGCTAGGAGGGCTCACGGTCGATACGCAGTATTTT
>TRBV14|.|TRBJ1-1|.
CASSQHRNTEAFF
TGTGCCAGCAGCCAACACAGGAACACTGAAGCTTTCTTT
>TRBV30|.|TRBJ1-1|.
CAWWSGRGTEAFF
TGTGCCTGGTGGAGTGGGAGAGGGACTGAAGCTTTCTTT
>TRBV28|.|TRBJ2-7|.
CASETTGIIYEQYF
TGTGCCAGCGAGACCACAGGAATAATCTACGAGCAGTACTTC
>TRBV19|.|TRBJ1-2|medium-sized
CASSTSTGAYTF
TGTGCCAGTAGCACAAGTACTGGAGCTTACACCTTC
>TRBV5-1|TRBD1|TRBJ1-1|.
CASRREGAKDTEAFF
TGCGCCAGCAGACGAGAGGGGGCTAAGGACACTGAAGCTTTCTTT
>TRBV20-1|.|TRBJ2-1|.
CSASRRASSYNEQFF
TGCAGTGCTAGTAGGCGGGCAAGCTCCTACAATGAGCAGTTCTTC
>TRBV28|.|TRBJ2-3|.
CASPPRTAFTDTQYF
TGTGCCAGCCCTCCTCGGACAGCGTTCACAGATACGCAGTATTTT
>TRBV28|.|TRBJ2-5|few
CASKANKVETQYF
TGTGCCAGCAAAGCGAACAAGGTAGAGACCCAGTACTTC
>TRBV30|TRBD1|TRBJ2-7|.
CAWMGDRVSEQYF
TGTGCCTGGATGGGGGACAGGGTGAGCGAGCAGTACTTC
>TRBV4-1|.|TRBJ1-1|.
CASSPRPGMNTEAFF
TGCGCCAGCAGCCCTCGCCCCGGGATGAACACTGAAGCTTTCTTT
>TRBV3-1/TRBV3-2|TRBD1|TRBJ2-4|.
CASKGPIRDRGFGYGKNIQYF
TGTGCCAGCAAAGGGCCAATCCGGGACAGGGGTTTTGGTTATGGCAAAAACATTCAGTACTTC
>TRBV28|.|TRBJ1-4|once
CASKTPGTNEKLFF
TGTGCCAGCAAGACGCCAGGGACTAATGAAAAACTGTTTTTT
>TRBV9|.|TRBJ2-5|.
CASSPGTSRAETQYF
TGTGCCAGCAGCCCCGGGACTTCCCGCGCGGAGACCCAGTACTTC
>TRBV19|TRBD2|TRBJ2-7|.
CASSIQAGGAEQYF
TGTGCCAGTAGTATTCAGGCGGGAGGAGCCGAGCAGTACTTC
>TRBV7-2|.|TRBJ1-5|.
CASSLDAGGNQPQHF
TGTGCCAGCAGCTTAGATGCGGGCGGCAATCAGCCCCAGCATTTT
>TRBV28|.|TRBJ1-6|.
CASKDRGYNSPLHF
TGTGCCAGTAAGGACCGGGGCTATAATTCACCCCTCCACTTT
>TRBV6-6|.|TRBJ1-1|.
CASSYSAGSLGTFF
TGTGCCAGCAGTTACTCTGCAGGGTCGTTGGGAACTTTCTTT
>TRBV29-1|TRBD1|TRBJ2-3|medium-sized
CSVEDGTGGYLFGPDTQYF
TGCAGCGTTGAAGATGGGACAGGGGGCTACCTCTTCGGCCCAGATACGCAGTATTTT